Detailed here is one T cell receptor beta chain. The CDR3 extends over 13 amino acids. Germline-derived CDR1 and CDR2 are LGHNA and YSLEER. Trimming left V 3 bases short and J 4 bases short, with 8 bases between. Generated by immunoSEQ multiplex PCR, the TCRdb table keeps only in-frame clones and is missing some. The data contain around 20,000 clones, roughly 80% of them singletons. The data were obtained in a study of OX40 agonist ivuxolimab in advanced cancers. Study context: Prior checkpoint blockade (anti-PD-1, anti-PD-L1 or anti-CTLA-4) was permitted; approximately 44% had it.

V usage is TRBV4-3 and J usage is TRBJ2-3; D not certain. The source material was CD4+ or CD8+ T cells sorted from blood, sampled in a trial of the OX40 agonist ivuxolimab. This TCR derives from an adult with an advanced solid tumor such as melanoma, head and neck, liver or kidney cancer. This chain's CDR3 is CASSQSRSDTQYF. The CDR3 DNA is TGCGCCAGCAGCCAGAGTAGATCAGATACGCAGTATTTT.